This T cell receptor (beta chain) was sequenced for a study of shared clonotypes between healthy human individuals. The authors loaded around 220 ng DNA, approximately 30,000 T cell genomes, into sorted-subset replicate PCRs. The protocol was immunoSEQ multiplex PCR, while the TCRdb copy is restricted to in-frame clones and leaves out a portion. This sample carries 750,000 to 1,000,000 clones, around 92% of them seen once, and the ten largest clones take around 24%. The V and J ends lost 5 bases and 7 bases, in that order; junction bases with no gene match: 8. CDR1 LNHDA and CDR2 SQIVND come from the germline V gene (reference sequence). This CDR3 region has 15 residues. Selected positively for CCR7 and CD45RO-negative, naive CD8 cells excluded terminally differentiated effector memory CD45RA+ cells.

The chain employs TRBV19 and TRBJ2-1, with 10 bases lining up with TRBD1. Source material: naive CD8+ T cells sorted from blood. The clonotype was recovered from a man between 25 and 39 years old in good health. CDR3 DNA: TGTGCCAGTAGTCCCTGGACAGGGGGAGGGAATGAGCAGTTCTTC. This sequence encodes CASSPWTGGGNEQFF.